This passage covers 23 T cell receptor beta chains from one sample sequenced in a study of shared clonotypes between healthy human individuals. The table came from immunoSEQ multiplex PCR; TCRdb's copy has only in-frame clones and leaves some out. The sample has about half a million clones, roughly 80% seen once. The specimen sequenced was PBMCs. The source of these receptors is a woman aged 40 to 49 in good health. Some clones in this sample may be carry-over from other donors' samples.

The CDR3 is CASSLGWDNNEKLFF. The DNA of the CDR3 is TGTGCCAGCAGTTTAGGATGGGACAACAATGAAAAACTGTTTTTT. The V and J genes are TRBV27 and TRBJ1-4; D is possibly TRBD1 (6 bases). Trimming stripped 2 bases from V and 5 bases from J, with 12 bases between. The CDR3 is made up of 15 amino acids. The V gene's germline CDR1 is MNHEY and CDR2 SMNVEV (reference sequence).

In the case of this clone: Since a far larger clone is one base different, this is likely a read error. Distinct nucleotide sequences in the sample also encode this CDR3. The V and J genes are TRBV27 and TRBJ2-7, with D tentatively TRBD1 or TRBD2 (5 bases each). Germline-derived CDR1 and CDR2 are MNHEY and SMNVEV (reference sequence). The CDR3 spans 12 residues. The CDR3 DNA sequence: TGTGCTAGCAGAGGGGCCACCTACGAGCAGTACTTC. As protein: CASRGATYEQYF.

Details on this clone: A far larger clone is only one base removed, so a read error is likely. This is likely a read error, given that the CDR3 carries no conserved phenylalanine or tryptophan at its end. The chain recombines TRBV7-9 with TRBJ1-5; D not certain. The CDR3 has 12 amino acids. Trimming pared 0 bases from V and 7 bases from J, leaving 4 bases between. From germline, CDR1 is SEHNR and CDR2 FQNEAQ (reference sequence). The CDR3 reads CASSLASQPQHL. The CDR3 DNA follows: TGTGCCAGCAGCTTAGCTAGCCAGCCCCAGCATCTT.

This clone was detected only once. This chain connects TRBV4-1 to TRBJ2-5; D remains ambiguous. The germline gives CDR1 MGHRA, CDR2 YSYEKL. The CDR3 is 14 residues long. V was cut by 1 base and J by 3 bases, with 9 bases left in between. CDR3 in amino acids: CASSQVRAEETQYF. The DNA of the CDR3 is TGCGCCAGCAGCCAAGTTAGGGCAGAAGAGACCCAGTACTTC.

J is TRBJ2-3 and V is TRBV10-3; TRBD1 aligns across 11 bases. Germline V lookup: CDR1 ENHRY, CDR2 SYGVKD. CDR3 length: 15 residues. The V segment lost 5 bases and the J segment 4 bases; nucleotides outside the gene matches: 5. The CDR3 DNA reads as TGTGCCATCAGTACCCCGGGACAGGGGGCAGATACGCAGTATTTT. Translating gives CAISTPGQGADTQYF.

CDR3 coding DNA: TGTGCCAACCCAGGGGCGATGGGGGCATGCGGGACACTTCAATCCTACGAGCAGTACTTC. It specifies CANPGAMGACGTLQSYEQYF. The chain couples TRBV28 to TRBJ2-7; D is tentatively TRBD1 or TRBD2 (6 bases each). This CDR3 contains 20 residues. Deletions cut 10 bases from V and 1 base from J, with 35 bases between. The germline CDR1 and CDR2 sequences are MDHEN and SYDVKM.

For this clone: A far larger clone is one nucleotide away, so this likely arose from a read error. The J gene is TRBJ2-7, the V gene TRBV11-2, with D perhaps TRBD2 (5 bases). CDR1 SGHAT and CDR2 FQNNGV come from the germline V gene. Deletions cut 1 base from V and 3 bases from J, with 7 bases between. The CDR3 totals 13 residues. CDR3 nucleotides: TGTGCCAGCAGCTTAGGAGGGCACTACGAGCAGTACTTC. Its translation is CASSLGGHYEQYF.

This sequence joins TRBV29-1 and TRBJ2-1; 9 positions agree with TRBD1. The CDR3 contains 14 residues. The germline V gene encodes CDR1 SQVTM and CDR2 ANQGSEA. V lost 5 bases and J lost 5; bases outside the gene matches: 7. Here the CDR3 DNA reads TGCAGCGTTAAGGGGACAGGGATCGACAATGAGCAGTTCTTC. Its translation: CSVKGTGIDNEQFF.

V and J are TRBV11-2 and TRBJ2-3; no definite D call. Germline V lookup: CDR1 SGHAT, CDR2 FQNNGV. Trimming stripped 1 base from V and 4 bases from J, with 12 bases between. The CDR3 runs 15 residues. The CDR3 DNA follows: TGTGCCAGCAGCTTAGGCCCGACGGGTCCAGATACGCAGTATTTT. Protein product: CASSLGPTGPDTQYF.

CDR3 nucleotide sequence: TGTGCCAGCAGCTCGACAGGGACCAATCAGCCCCAGCATTTT. It codes for CASSSTGTNQPQHF. The chain uses TRBV7-2 and TRBJ1-5; TRBD1 aligns across 7 bases. The CDR3 has 14 residues. Germline trimming cut 4 bases from V and 3 bases from J; bases unmatched to any gene: 3. Germline CDR1 is SGHTA and CDR2 is FQGNSA.

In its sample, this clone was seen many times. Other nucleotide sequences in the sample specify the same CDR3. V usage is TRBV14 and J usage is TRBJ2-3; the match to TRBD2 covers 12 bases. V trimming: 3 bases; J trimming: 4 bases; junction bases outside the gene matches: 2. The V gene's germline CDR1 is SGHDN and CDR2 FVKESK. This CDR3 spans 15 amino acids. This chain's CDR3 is CASSHLAGGPDTQYF. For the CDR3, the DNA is TGTGCCAGCAGCCACCTAGCGGGAGGGCCAGATACGCAGTATTTT.

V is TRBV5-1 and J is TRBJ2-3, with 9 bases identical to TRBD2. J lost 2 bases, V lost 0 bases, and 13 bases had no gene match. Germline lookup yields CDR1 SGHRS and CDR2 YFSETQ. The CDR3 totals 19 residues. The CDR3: CASSLVLAGPNLPTDTQYF. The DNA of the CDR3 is TGCGCCAGCAGCTTGGTTCTAGCGGGGCCCAACCTCCCCACAGATACGCAGTATTTT.

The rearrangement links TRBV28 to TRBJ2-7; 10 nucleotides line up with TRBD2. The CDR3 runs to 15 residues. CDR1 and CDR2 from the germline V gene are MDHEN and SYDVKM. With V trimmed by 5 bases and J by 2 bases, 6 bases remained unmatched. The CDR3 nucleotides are TGTGCCAGCAGTACCTGGACTAGCGGAGCCTACGAGCAGTACTTC. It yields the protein CASSTWTSGAYEQYF. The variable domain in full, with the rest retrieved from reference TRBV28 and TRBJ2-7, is DVKVTQSSRYLVKRTGEKVFLECVQDMDHENMFWYRQDPGLGLRLIYFSYDVKMKEKGDIPEGYSVSREKKERFSLILESASTNQTSMYLCASSTWTSGAYEQYFGPGTRLTVT.

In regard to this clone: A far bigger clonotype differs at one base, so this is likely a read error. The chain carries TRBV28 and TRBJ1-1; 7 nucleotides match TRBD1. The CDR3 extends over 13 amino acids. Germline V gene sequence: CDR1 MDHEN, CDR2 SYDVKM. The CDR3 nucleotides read TGTGCCAGCAGATTATCCGGGACAGTTGAAGCTTTCTTT. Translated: CASRLSGTVEAFF.

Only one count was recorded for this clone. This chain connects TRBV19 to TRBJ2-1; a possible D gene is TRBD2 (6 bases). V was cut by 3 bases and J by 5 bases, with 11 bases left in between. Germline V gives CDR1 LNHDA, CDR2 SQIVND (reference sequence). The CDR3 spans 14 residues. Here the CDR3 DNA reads TGTGCCAGTAGTATTGGGACTTACAACAATGAGCAGTTCTTC. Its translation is CASSIGTYNNEQFF.

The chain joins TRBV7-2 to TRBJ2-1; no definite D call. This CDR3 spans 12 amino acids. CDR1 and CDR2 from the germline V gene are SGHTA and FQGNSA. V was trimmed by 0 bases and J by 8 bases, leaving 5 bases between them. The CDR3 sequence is CASSLARHEQFF. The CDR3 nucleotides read TGTGCCAGCAGCTTAGCAAGACATGAGCAGTTCTTC.

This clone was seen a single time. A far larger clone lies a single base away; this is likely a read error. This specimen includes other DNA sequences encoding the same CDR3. CDR3: CAISETQNTEAFF. The CDR3 region has the DNA TGTGCTATCAGTGAGACGCAGAACACTGAAGCTTTCTTT. The chain recombines TRBV10-3 with TRBJ1-1; D is ambiguous. The CDR3 extends over 13 amino acids. Germline values: CDR1 ENHRY, CDR2 SYGVKD.

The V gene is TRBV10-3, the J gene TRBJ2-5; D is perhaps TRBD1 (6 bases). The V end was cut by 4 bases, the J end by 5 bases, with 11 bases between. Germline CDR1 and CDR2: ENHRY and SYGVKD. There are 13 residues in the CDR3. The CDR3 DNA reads TGTGCCATCAGTGGGAACAGGGAGGAGACCCAGTACTTC. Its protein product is CAISGNREETQYF.

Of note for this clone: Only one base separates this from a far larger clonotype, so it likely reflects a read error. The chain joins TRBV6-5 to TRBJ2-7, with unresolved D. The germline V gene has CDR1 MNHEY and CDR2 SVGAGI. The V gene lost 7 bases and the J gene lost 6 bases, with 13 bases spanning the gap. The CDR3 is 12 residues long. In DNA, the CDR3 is TGTGCCAGCACAGCAGATCGGTCCGAGCAGTACTTC. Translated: CASTADRSEQYF.

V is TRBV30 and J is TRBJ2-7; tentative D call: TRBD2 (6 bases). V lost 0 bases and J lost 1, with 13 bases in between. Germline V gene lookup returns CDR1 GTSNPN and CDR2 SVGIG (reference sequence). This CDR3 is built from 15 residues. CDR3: CAWSVKWGVSYEQYF. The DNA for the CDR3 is TGTGCCTGGAGTGTAAAGTGGGGGGTATCCTACGAGCAGTACTTC.

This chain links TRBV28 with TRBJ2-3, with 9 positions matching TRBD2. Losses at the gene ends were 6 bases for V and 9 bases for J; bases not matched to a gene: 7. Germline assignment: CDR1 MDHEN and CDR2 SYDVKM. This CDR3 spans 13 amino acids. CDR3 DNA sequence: TGTGCCAGCAGGGGACTAGCCGTCGGAACGCAGTATTTT. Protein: CASRGLAVGTQYF.

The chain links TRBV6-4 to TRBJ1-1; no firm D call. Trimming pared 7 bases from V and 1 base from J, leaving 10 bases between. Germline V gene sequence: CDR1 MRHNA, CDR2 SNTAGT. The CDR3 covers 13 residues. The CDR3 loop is CASTTTENTEAFF. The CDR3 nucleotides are TGTGCCAGCACCACTACGGAGAACACTGAAGCTTTCTTT.

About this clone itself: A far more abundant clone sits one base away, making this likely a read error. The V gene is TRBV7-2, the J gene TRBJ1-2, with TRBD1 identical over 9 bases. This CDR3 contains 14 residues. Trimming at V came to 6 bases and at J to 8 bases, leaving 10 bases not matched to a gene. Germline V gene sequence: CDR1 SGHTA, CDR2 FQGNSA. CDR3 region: CASSRGGTGSGYTF. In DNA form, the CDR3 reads TGTGCCAGCAGTCGTGGCGGGACAGGGAGCGGCTACACCTTC.